Described below is a single TCR beta chain sequence and its context. The antigen is undetermined. Sorting gave populations that all exceeded 95% purity. This record belongs to a study of beta chain features in type 1 diabetes. V lost 5 bases and J lost 5; bases outside the gene matches: 8. Germline CDR1 and CDR2: LNHNV and YYDKDF (reference sequence). The CDR3 runs to 14 residues. Reverse transcribing all isolated RNA meant expressed TCRB transcripts were sequenced. The method was immunoSEQ multiplex PCR; TCRdb's version includes in-frame clones alone and lacks a portion of them. The sample consists of approximately 140,000 clones, 9% of them appearing once. Study-wide findings and caveats: Significant though moderate, a shortening of TCRB CDR3s appeared in all four CD4+ subsets of Type 1 diabetes patients. In the patient group, naive, central memory and Treg TCRB repertoires seemed more alike than in the healthy donor group. When cDNA is sequenced, cells with high TCR expression could be over-represented.

Material: central memory CD4+ T cells from blood. The clonotype comes from a man aged 25 to 40 with type 1 diabetes. This chain uses TRBV15 with TRBJ2-5; 7 bases agree with TRBD1. The CDR3 loop is CATSSNRGPETQYF. The CDR3 coding sequence is TGTGCCACCAGCTCCAACAGGGGCCCGGAGACCCAGTACTTC.